A single sample is the source of the 22 T cell receptor beta chains below, sequenced in a study of Ad26.COV2.S vaccination and SARS-CoV-2 variants. Clones were sequenced by immunoSEQ multiplex PCR, and TCRdb holds only the in-frame ones, with some missing. The table shows nearly 400,000 clones, with approximately 90% occurring only once. Treatment noted: about 20 received Ad26.COV2.S at low or high dose, single or two shots; five or six received placebo; per-sample allocation not given. Collection of the samples took place on day 63 after the first injection of vaccine or placebo. This specimen was peripheral blood, taken in a trial of Ad26.COV2.S vaccine versus placebo. These receptors originate from a person aged 18-60 years who received the Ad26.COV2.S COVID-19 vaccine or a placebo.

CDR3: CATSDFRTGFTDTQYF. DNA for the CDR3: TGTGCCACCAGTGATTTCAGGACAGGCTTCACAGATACGCAGTATTTT. The chain is built from TRBV24-1 and TRBJ2-3; 7 bases are shared with TRBD1. Germline V gene lookup returns CDR1 KGHDR and CDR2 SFDVKD. The CDR3 has 16 residues. Unmatched junction bases numbered 5, after V lost 1 base and J lost 2 bases.

This chain connects TRBV4-1 to TRBJ1-4; TRBD1 might be the D (5 bases). This CDR3 has 15 residues. Germline loops: CDR1 MGHRA, CDR2 YSYEKL. The V and J ends lost 0 bases and 5 bases respectively, with 10 bases between them. This chain's CDR3 is CASSQDRAPNEKLFF. CDR3 nucleotides: TGCGCCAGCAGCCAAGACAGGGCGCCCAATGAAAAACTGTTTTTT.

The chain uses TRBV7-2 and TRBJ2-4; D tentatively reads TRBD1 or TRBD2 (5 bases each). This CDR3 is 19 amino acids long. The V gene lost 6 bases and the J gene lost 0 bases, with 24 bases spanning the gap. Germline values: CDR1 SGHTA, CDR2 FQGNSA. CDR3 DNA sequence: TGTGCCAGCAGTACACTCCGGGACGGAACTTACTTAGCCAAAAACATTCAGTACTTC. Translated: CASSTLRDGTYLAKNIQYF. The variable domain in full, completed from reference TRBV7-2 and TRBJ2-4, reads GAGVSQSPSNKVTEKGKDVELRCDPISGHTALYWYRQSLGQGLEFLIYFQGNSAPDKSGLPSDRFSAERTGGSVSTLTIQRTQQEDSAVYLCASSTLRDGTYLAKNIQYFGAGTRLSVL.

This clone was found a few times. This chain joins TRBV19 and TRBJ2-3; D remains unclear. Trimming stripped 1 base from V and 0 bases from J, with 2 bases between. CDR3 size: 13 residues. Germline V CDR1 and CDR2: LNHDA, SQIVND (reference sequence). The CDR3: CASSIASTDTQYF. CDR3 DNA sequence: TGTGCCAGTAGTATAGCTAGCACAGATACGCAGTATTTT. The complete variable domain, with remaining parts taken from reference TRBV19 and TRBJ2-3, reads DGGITQSPKYLFRKEGQNVTLSCEQNLNHDAMYWYRQDPGQGLRLIYYSQIVNDFQKGDIAEGYSVSREKKESFPLTVTSAQKNPTAFYLCASSIASTDTQYFGPGTRLTVL.

This chain connects TRBV6-1 to TRBJ1-3; D is unresolved. Trimming took off 0 bases at V and 8 bases at J, with 5 bases between the two ends. This CDR3 is built from 12 residues. CDR1 MNHNS and CDR2 SASEGT come from the germline V gene. The CDR3 sequence is CASSEAGDTIYF. Written as DNA, the CDR3 is TGTGCCAGCAGTGAAGCCGGTGACACCATATATTTT.

V and J are TRBV5-1 and TRBJ2-5, with TRBD2 matching 10 bases. The V and J ends lost 4 bases and 1 base, in that order; junction bases with no gene match: 4. The CDR3 contains 15 residues. Germline-derived CDR1 and CDR2 are SGHRS and YFSETQ. In DNA form, the CDR3 reads TGCGCCAGCAGCATAGGACTAGCGGTCCAAGAGACCCAGTACTTC. It is translated as CASSIGLAVQETQYF.

This chain links TRBV2 with TRBJ2-7; 9 bases line up with TRBD1. CDR3 size: 12 residues. CDR1 and CDR2 from the germline V gene are SNHLY and FYNNEI. Trimming cost V 10 bases and J 7 bases; bases outside gene matches: 8. Here the CDR3 DNA reads TGTGCCATCGGGACAGGGATTGAAGAGCAGTACTTC. This translates into CAIGTGIEEQYF.

The rearrangement links TRBV7-9 to TRBJ2-7; TRBD1 aligns across 8 bases. The CDR3 sequence is 15 residues long. The trim removed 3 bases at V and 7 bases at J, leaving 11 bases unmatched. CDR1 and CDR2 from the germline V gene are SEHNR and FQNEAQ (reference sequence). The CDR3 loop is CASSFPKDRAYEQYF. For the CDR3, the DNA is TGTGCCAGCAGCTTCCCAAAGGACAGGGCGTATGAGCAGTACTTC.

V and J are TRBV27 and TRBJ1-1, with D perhaps TRBD1 (6 bases). CDR1 and CDR2 (germline): MNHEY, SMNVEV (reference sequence). This CDR3 region has 13 residues. Trimming cost V 8 bases and J 0 bases, with 10 bases left between them. The CDR3: CASLGTLNTEAFF. The CDR3 coding sequence is TGTGCCAGCCTCGGGACATTGAACACTGAAGCTTTCTTT.

V and J are TRBV3-1 (or the pseudogene TRBV3-2) and TRBJ2-5; 10 nucleotides line up with TRBD2. V trimming: 4 bases; J trimming: 6 bases; junction bases outside the gene matches: 17. The CDR3 runs 18 residues. Looked up from germline, CDR1 is LGHDT and CDR2 is YNNKEL (reference sequence). CDR3 residues: CASSPQGTSGKLGKTQYF. The CDR3 DNA reads TGTGCCAGCAGCCCCCAGGGAACTAGCGGGAAACTGGGCAAGACCCAGTACTTC.

This chain joins TRBV3-1 (or the pseudogene TRBV3-2) and TRBJ2-2; D possibly corresponds to TRBD1 (5 bases). Trimming pared 3 bases from V and 6 bases from J, leaving 14 bases between. CDR1 and CDR2 (germline): LGHDT, YNNKEL (reference sequence). The CDR3 sequence is 15 residues long. The DNA for the CDR3 is TGTGCCAGCAGCCATCCGACAGCGTGGTCCGGGGAGCTGTTTTTT. It codes for CASSHPTAWSGELFF.

J is TRBJ1-1 and V is TRBV6-5; TRBD1 matches 8 bases. Losses at the gene ends were 8 bases for V and 5 bases for J; bases not matched to a gene: 10. Germline V CDR1 and CDR2: MNHEY, SVGAGI. The CDR3 runs 14 residues. As DNA, the CDR3 is TGTGCCAGCGTGACAGGGGCCCCAAGGACTGAAGCTTTCTTT. Its translation is CASVTGAPRTEAFF.

In its sample, this clone was seen a few times. The CDR3 bases are TGTGCCAGCAGCTTAACCCTAGACAATGAGCAGTTCTTC. Protein sequence: CASSLTLDNEQFF. This chain uses TRBV7-3 with TRBJ2-1; D is uncertain. This CDR3 region has 13 residues. Germline CDR1 SGHTA, CDR2 FQGTGA. With 0 bases removed from V and 5 bases from J, the gap between germline ends came to 5 bases. The entire variable domain, with the rest obtained from reference TRBV7-3 and TRBJ2-1, is as follows: GAGVSQTPSNKVTEKGKYVELRCDPISGHTALYWYRQSLGQGPEFLIYFQGTGAADDSGLPNDRFFAVRPEGSVSTLKIQRTERGDSAVYLCASSLTLDNEQFFGPGTRLTVL.

This chain connects TRBV3-1 (or the pseudogene TRBV3-2) to TRBJ2-1; 12 positions agree with TRBD1. J was trimmed by 7 bases and V by 6 bases; bases with no gene match: 7. The CDR3 length is 15 residues. Germline V CDR1 and CDR2: LGHDT, YNNKEL (reference sequence). CDR3 protein: CASSPGTGGGNEQFF. The CDR3 nucleotides read TGTGCCAGCAGTCCCGGGACAGGGGGCGGGAATGAGCAGTTCTTC.

The chain recombines TRBV24-1 with TRBJ1-5; D is perhaps TRBD1 (6 bases). Trimming removed 0 bases from V and 5 bases from J, with 13 bases in between. Germline CDR1 reads KGHDR; CDR2 reads SFDVKD. This CDR3 is built from 16 residues. The CDR3 here is CATSDLWGTPDQPQHF. CDR3 sequence (DNA): TGTGCCACCAGTGATTTGTGGGGGACACCGGATCAGCCCCAGCATTTT.

V usage is TRBV30 and J usage is TRBJ2-1; D remains ambiguous. V dropped 5 bases and J dropped 3 bases, with 14 bases sitting between them. The CDR3 extends over 14 amino acids. Germline CDR1 reads GTSNPN; CDR2 reads SVGIG (reference sequence). The CDR3 nucleotides read TGTGCCTGGGCCCTCGCAGGCGTCTACAATGAGCAGTTCTTC. It translates to CAWALAGVYNEQFF.

This chain uses TRBV7-9 with TRBJ2-5; the D gene is possibly TRBD2 (5 bases). Trimming took off 0 bases at V and 5 bases at J, with 10 bases between the two ends. Germline values: CDR1 SEHNR, CDR2 FQNEAQ (reference sequence). The CDR3 has 14 residues. This CDR3 reads CASSLARRRETQYF. The CDR3 nucleotides are TGTGCCAGCAGCTTAGCGCGTCGGAGGGAGACCCAGTACTTC.

V gene TRBV2 combines with J gene TRBJ2-7, with 9 bases that match TRBD1. The CDR3 covers 14 residues. Germline CDR1 and CDR2: SNHLY and FYNNEI. The V segment lost 6 bases and the J segment 2 bases; nucleotides outside the gene matches: 5. The CDR3 is CASSPTGGPYEQYF. CDR3 DNA sequence: TGTGCCAGCAGCCCGACAGGGGGTCCCTACGAGCAGTACTTC. The entire variable domain, with the rest obtained from reference TRBV2 and TRBJ2-7, is as follows: EPEVTQTPSHQVTQMGQEVILRCVPISNHLYFYWYRQILGQKVEFLVSFYNNEISEKSEIFDDQFSVERPDGSNFTLKIRSTKLEDSAMYFCASSPTGGPYEQYFGPGTRLTVT.

The chain is built from TRBV19 and TRBJ2-2, with D uncertain. CDR3 length equals 15 residues. Germline V CDR1 and CDR2: LNHDA, SQIVND (reference sequence). The ends were cut back, 2 bases at V and 3 bases at J, with 10 bases in the middle. CDR3 residues: CASSILWADTGELFF. In DNA form, the CDR3 reads TGTGCCAGTAGTATACTGTGGGCGGACACCGGGGAGCTGTTTTTT.

The chain couples TRBV6-2 or TRBV6-3 to TRBJ2-2, with no clear D. CDR3 length: 17 amino acids. Germline V gene sequence: CDR1 MNHEY, CDR2 SVGEGT. Trimming stripped 6 bases from V and 3 bases from J, with 20 bases between. CDR3 bases: TGTGCCAGCAGCCGACGGCCCGGGCTCCAAGACACCGGGGAGCTGTTTTTT. It encodes CASSRRPGLQDTGELFF.

This clone occurred once. V is TRBV28 and J is TRBJ2-6; TRBD1 agrees at 8 bases. In germline, CDR1 is MDHEN, CDR2 SYDVKM. V dropped 5 bases and J dropped 4; count of bases not matched to a gene: 10. The CDR3 extends over 17 amino acids. The CDR3 here is CASSPRGQGTGANVLTF. As DNA, the CDR3 is TGTGCCAGCAGTCCTCGTGGACAGGGAACAGGGGCCAACGTCCTGACTTTC.

V usage is TRBV7-2 and J usage is TRBJ1-5; 7 nucleotides line up with TRBD1. The CDR3 sequence is 16 residues long. Per the germline V gene, CDR1 is SGHTA and CDR2 is FQGNSA. V was pared by 8 bases and J by 2 bases, with 12 bases of the junction left unmatched. The CDR3 DNA is TGTGCCAGCCGTAATAGGGGGCTGCAGGGCAATCAGCCCCAGCATTTT. As protein: CASRNRGLQGNQPQHF. The full variable domain, rest sourced from reference TRBV7-2 and TRBJ1-5, is GAGVSQSPSNKVTEKGKDVELRCDPISGHTALYWYRQSLGQGLEFLIYFQGNSAPDKSGLPSDRFSAERTGGSVSTLTIQRTQQEDSAVYLCASRNRGLQGNQPQHFGDGTRLSIL.